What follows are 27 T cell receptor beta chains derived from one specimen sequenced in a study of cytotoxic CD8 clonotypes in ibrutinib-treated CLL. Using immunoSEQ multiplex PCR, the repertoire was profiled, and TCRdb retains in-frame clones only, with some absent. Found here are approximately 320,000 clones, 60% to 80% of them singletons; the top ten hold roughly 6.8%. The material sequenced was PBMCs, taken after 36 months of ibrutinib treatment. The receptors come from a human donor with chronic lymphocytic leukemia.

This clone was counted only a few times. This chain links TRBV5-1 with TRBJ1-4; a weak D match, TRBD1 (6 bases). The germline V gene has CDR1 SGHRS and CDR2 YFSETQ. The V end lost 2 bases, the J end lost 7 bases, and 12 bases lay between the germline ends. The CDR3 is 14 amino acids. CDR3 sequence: CASSFQGKGEKLFF. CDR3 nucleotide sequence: TGCGCCAGCAGCTTTCAGGGGAAAGGTGAAAAACTGTTTTTT. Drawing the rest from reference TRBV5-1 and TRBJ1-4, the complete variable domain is KAGVTQTPRYLIKTRGQQVTLSCSPISGHRSVSWYQQTPGQGLQFLFEYFSETQRNKGNFPGRFSGRQFSNSRSEMNVSTLELGDSALYLCASSFQGKGEKLFFGSGTQLSVL.

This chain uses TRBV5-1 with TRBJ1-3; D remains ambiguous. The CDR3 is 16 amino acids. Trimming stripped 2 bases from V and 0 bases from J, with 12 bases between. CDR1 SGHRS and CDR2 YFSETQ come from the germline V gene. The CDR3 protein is CASSFGPSDSGNTIYF. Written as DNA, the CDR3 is TGCGCCAGCAGCTTTGGACCTTCAGACTCTGGAAACACCATATATTTT.

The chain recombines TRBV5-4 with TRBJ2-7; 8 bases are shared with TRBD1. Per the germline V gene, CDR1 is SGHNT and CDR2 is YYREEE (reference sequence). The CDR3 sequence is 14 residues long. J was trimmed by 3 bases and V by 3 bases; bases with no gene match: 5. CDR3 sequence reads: CASSSGDRYYEQYF. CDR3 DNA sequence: TGTGCCAGCAGCTCGGGGGACAGGTACTACGAGCAGTACTTC.

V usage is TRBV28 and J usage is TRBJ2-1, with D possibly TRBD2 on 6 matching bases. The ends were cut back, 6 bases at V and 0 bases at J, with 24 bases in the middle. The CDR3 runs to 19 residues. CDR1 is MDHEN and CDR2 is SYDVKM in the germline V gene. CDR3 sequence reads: CASSLIFSEGRSSYNEQFF. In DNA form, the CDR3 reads TGTGCCAGCAGCCTTATTTTCAGTGAGGGGAGGAGCTCCTACAATGAGCAGTTCTTC. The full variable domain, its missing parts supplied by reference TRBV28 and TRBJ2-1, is DVKVTQSSRYLVKRTGEKVFLECVQDMDHENMFWYRQDPGLGLRLIYFSYDVKMKEKGDIPEGYSVSREKKERFSLILESASTNQTSMYLCASSLIFSEGRSSYNEQFFGPGTRLTVL.

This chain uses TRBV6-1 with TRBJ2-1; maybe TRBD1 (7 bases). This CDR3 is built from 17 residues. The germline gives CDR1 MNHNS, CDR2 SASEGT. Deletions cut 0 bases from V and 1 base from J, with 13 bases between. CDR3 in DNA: TGTGCCAGCAGTGAAGCGCCAGGGGGGCCTTCCTACAATGAGCAGTTCTTC. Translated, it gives CASSEAPGGPSYNEQFF.

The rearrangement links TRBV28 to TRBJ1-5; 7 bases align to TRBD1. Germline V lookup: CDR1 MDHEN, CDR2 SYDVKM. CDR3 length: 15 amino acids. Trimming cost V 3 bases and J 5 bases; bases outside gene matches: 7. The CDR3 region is CASSFGGTAHQPQHF. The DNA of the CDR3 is TGTGCCAGCAGTTTCGGGGGGACAGCGCATCAGCCCCAGCATTTT.

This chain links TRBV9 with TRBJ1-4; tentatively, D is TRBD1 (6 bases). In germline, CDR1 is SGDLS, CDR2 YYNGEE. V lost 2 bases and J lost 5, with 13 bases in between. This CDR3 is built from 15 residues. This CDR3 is CASSVSGRGNEKLFF. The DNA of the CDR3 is TGTGCCAGCAGCGTCTCCGGCAGGGGAAATGAAAAACTGTTTTTT.

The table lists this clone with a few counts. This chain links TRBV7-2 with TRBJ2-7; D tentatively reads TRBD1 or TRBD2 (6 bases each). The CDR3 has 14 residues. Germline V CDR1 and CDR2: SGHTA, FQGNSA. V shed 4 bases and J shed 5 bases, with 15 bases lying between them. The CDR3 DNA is TGTGCCAGCAGCTCCATAGGGGGGTTCCACGAGCAGTACTTC. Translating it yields CASSSIGGFHEQYF. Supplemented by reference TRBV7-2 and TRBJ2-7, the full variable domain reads GAGVSQSPSNKVTEKGKDVELRCDPISGHTALYWYRQSLGQGLEFLIYFQGNSAPDKSGLPSDRFSAERTGGSVSTLTIQRTQQEDSAVYLCASSSIGGFHEQYFGPGTRLTVT.

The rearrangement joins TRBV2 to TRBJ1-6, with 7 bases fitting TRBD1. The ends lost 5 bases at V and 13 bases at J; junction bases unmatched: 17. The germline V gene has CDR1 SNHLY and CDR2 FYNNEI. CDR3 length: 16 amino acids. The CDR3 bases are TGTGCCAGCAGTCCAACCTTAGGACAGGCCCTAAGGCCCCTCCACTTT. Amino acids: CASSPTLGQALRPLHF.

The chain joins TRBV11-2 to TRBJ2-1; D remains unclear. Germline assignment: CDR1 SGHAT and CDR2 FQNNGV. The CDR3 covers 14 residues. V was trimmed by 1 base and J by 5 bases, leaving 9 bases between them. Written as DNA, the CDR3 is TGTGCCAGCAGCTTAGCCTTACTAAACAATGAGCAGTTCTTC. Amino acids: CASSLALLNNEQFF.

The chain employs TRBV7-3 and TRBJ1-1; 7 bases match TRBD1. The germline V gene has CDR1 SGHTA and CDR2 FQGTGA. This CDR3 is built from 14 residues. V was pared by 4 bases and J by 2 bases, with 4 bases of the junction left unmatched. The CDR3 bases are TGTGCCAGCAGCTCTGGACAGGCAAACACTGAAGCTTTCTTT. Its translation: CASSSGQANTEAFF.

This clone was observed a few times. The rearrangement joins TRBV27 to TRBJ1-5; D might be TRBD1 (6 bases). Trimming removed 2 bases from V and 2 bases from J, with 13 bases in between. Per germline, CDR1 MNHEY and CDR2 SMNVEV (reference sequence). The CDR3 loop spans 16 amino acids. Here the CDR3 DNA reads TGTGCCAGCAGTTTACGTGGGGGCTATGGCAATCAGCCCCAGCATTTT. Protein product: CASSLRGGYGNQPQHF.

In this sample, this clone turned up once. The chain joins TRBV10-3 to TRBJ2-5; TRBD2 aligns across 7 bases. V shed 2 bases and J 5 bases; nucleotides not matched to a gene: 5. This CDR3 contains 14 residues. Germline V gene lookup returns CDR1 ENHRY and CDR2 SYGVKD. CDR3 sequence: CAISEIGREETQYF. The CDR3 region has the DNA TGTGCCATCAGTGAGATAGGGCGGGAGGAGACCCAGTACTTC.

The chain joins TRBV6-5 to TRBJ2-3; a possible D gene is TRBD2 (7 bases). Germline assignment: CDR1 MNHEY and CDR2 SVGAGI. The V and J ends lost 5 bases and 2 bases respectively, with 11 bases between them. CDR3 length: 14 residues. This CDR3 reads CASSTRGATDTQYF. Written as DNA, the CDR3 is TGTGCCAGCAGTACCCGGGGGGCCACAGATACGCAGTATTTT.

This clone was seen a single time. CDR3 loop: CASSPGGRYEQYF. The CDR3 nucleotides are TGTGCCAGCAGCCCGGGGGGCCGCTACGAGCAGTACTTC. The V and J genes are TRBV7-9 and TRBJ2-7, with D maybe TRBD2 (7 bases). Germline-derived CDR1 and CDR2 are SEHNR and FQNEAQ (reference sequence). V dropped 5 bases and J dropped 3 bases, with 11 bases sitting between them. This CDR3 comprises 13 residues.

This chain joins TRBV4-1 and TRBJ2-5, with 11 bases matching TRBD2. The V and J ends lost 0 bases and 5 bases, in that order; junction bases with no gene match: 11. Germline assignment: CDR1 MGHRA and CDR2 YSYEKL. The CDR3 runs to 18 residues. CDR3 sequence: CASSQDKEATSGVETQYF. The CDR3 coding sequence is TGCGCCAGCAGCCAAGATAAAGAAGCGACTAGCGGGGTGGAGACCCAGTACTTC.

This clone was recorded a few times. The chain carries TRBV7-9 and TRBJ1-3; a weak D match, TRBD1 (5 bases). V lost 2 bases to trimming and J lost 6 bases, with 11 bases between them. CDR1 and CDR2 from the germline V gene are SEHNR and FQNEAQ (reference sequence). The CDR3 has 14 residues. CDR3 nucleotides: TGTGCCAGCAGCTTATTGCGGGGGGTAAACACCATATATTTT. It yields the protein CASSLLRGVNTIYF.

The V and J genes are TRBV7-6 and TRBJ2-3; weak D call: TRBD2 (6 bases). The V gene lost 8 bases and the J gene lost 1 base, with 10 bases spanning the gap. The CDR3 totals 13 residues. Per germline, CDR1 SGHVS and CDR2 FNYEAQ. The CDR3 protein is CASLPSGTDTQYF. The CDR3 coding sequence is TGTGCCAGCCTGCCTAGCGGCACAGATACGCAGTATTTT.

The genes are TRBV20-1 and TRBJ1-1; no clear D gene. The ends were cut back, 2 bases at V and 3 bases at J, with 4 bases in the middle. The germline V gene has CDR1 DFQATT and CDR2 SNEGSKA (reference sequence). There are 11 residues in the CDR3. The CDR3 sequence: CSARHYTEAFF. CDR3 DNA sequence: TGCAGTGCTAGACACTACACTGAAGCTTTCTTT.

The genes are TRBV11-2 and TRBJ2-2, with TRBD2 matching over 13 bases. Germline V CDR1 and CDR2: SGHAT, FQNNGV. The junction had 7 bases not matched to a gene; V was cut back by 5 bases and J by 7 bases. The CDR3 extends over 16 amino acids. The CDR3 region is CASSEQWTSGGGELFF. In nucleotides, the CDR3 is TGTGCCAGCAGCGAGCAATGGACTAGCGGGGGCGGGGAGCTGTTTTTT.

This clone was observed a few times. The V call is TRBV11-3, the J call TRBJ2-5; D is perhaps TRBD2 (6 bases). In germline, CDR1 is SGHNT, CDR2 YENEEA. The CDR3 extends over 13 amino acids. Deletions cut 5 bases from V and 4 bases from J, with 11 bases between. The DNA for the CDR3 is TGTGCCAGCAGCCTGGAGGGGCGAGAGACCCAGTACTTC. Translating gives CASSLEGRETQYF.

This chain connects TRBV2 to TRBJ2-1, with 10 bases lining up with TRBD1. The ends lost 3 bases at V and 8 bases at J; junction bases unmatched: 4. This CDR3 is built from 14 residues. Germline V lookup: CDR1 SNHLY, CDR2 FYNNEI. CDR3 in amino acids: CASSEGQGNHEQFF. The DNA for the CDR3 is TGTGCCAGCAGTGAGGGACAGGGGAACCATGAGCAGTTCTTC.

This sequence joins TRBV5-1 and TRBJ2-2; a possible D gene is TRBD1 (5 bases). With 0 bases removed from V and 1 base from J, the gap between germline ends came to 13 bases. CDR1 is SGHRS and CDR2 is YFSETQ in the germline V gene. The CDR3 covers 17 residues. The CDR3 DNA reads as TGCGCCAGCAGCTTGGCTTCCAGGGTGGGGAACACCGGGGAGCTGTTTTTT. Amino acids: CASSLASRVGNTGELFF.

Here the CDR3 DNA reads TGTGCCAGCACCCCACCCCCTCCGGGATACTATGGCTACACCTTC. Translating gives CASTPPPPGYYGYTF. V usage is TRBV6-6 and J usage is TRBJ1-2; D not resolved. The CDR3 is made up of 15 amino acids. CDR1 and CDR2 from the germline V gene are MNHNY and SVGAGI (reference sequence). Trimming removed 7 bases from V and 3 bases from J, with 18 bases in between.

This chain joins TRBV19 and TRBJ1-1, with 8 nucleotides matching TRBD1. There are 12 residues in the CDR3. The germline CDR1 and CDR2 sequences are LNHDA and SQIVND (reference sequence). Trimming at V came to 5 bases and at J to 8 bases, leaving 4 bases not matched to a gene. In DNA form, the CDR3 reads TGTGCCAGTAGTGTGGACAGGGTGGAAGCTTTCTTT. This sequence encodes CASSVDRVEAFF.

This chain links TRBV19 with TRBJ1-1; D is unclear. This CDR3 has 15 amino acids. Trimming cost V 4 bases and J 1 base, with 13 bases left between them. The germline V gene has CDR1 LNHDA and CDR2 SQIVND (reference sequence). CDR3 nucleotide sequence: TGTGCCAGTAGTACTTCCAACGCAGCGAACACTGAAGCTTTCTTT. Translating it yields CASSTSNAANTEAFF.

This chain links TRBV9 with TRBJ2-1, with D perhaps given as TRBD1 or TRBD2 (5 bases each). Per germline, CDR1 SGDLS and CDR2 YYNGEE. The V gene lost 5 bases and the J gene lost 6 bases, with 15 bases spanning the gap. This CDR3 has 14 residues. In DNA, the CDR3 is TGTGCCAGCAGTGCTGAATGGGGGTTCAATGAGCAGTTCTTC. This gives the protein CASSAEWGFNEQFF.